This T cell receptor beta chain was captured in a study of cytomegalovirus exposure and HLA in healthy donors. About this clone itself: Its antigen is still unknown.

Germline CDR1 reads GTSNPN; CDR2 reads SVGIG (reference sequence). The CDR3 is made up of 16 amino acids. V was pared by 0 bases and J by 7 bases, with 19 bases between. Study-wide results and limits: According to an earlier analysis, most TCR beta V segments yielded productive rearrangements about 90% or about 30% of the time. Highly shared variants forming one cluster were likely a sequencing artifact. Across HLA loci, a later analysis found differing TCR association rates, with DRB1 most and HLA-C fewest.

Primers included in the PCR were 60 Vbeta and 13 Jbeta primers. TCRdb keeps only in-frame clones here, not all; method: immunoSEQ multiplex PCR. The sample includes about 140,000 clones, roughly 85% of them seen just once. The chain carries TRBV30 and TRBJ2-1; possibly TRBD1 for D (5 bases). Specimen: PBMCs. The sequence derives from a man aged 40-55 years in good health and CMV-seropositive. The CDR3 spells CAWSVRKGPLVNEQFF. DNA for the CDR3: TGTGCCTGGAGTGTACGAAAGGGGCCCCTCGTTAATGAGCAGTTCTTC.